The entry below gives a single T cell receptor (beta chain) sequence along with its context. These data are taken from a study of cytomegalovirus exposure and HLA in healthy donors. Primers: 60 Vbeta forward and 13 Jbeta reverse. Only in-frame clones appear in the TCRdb table, and some are missing; sequencing was by immunoSEQ multiplex PCR. The sample has roughly 190,000 clones; approximately 90% are singletons. Sequenced sample: PBMCs. The TCR comes from a boy aged 2-9 years in good health and CMV-seronegative.

CDR3 DNA: TGCGCCAGCAGCCAAGGTTCCGCGCAGGGGGCTCCCGGGGAGCTGTTTTTT. Translating gives CASSQGSAQGAPGELFF. This sequence joins TRBV4-1 and TRBJ2-2, with 8 bases lining up with TRBD1. With V trimmed by 1 base and J by 6 bases, 10 bases remained unmatched. The CDR3 length is 17 residues. The germline gives CDR1 MGHRA, CDR2 YSYEKL.